Listed below are T cell receptor beta chains from one sample, sequenced in a study of technical replicates of blood from a few donors. Measured with immunoSEQ multiplex PCR; TCRdb has only the in-frame clones, and not every one. Among over 50,000 clones listed, 86% were seen once. The sequenced material came from PBMCs. The receptor source for this set is a human donor in good health. Some clones in this sample may be carry-over from other donors' samples. Both conserved end residues are part of each CDR3. D genes are given only for firm matches. The size entry is marked missing in some rows and otherwise reads once, few, many or a size class.

j_gene	d_gene	abundance	v_gene	CDR3aa	CDR3nt
TRBJ2-3	.	few	TRBV11-3	CASSPRGAGTDTQYF	TGTGCCAGCAGCCCCAGGGGGGCCGGCACAGATACGCAGTATTTT
TRBJ2-1	.	.	TRBV25-1	CASRQDSNNEQFF	TGTGCCAGCAGACAAGACAGCAACAATGAGCAGTTCTTC
TRBJ2-7	TRBD2	.	TRBV27	CASSLLAGGPYEQYF	TGTGCCAGCAGTTTACTGGCGGGAGGCCCCTACGAGCAGTACTTC
TRBJ1-2	TRBD1	.	TRBV5-1	CASSLDRGNDGYTF	TGCGCCAGCAGCTTGGACAGGGGGAACGATGGCTACACCTTC
TRBJ2-5	.	.	TRBV7-2	CASSLGGLHQETQYF	TGTGCCAGCAGCTTAGGGGGACTCCACCAAGAGACCCAGTACTTC
TRBJ2-1	.	.	TRBV7-7	CASSLGDSPGVEQFF	TGTGCCAGCAGCCTGGGGGACTCGCCTGGGGTTGAGCAGTTCTTC
TRBJ2-1	.	.	TRBV5-1	CASSLEEKYNEQFF	TGCGCCAGCAGCTTGGAGGAGAAGTACAATGAGCAGTTCTTC
TRBJ2-3	TRBD1	.	TRBV7-2	CASSLGQGQVLYF	TGTGCCAGCAGCTTAGGTCAAGGACAGGTTTTGTATTTT
TRBJ2-5	TRBD2	.	TRBV7-3	CASSTSGRGETQYF	TGTGCCAGCAGCACTAGCGGGAGGGGGGAGACCCAGTACTTC
TRBJ2-5	.	.	TRBV5-1	CASSLGGRNNLQETQYF	TGCGCCAGCAGCTTGGGTGGGAGAAACAACCTCCAAGAGACCCAGTACTTC
TRBJ2-2	TRBD1	.	TRBV7-9	CASSLGTGNTGELFF	TGTGCCAGCAGCTTAGGGACAGGGAACACCGGGGAGCTGTTTTTT
TRBJ2-7	TRBD2	.	TRBV10-3	CAITRLAGLYEQYF	TGTGCCATCACCCGACTAGCGGGGTTGTACGAGCAGTACTTC
TRBJ2-3	.	.	TRBV5-6	CASSSGVGEGTDTQYF	TGTGCCAGCAGCTCTGGTGTAGGGGAGGGCACAGATACGCAGTATTTT
TRBJ2-1	TRBD2	.	TRBV7-3	CASSLSGSSYNEQFF	TGTGCCAGCAGCCTTAGCGGGAGTTCCTACAATGAGCAGTTCTTC
TRBJ1-4	.	once	TRBV4-2	CASSHSGGLLSEKLFF	TGTGCCAGCAGCCACTCTGGGGGGTTATTGAGTGAAAAACTGTTTTTT
TRBJ1-6	TRBD1	.	TRBV2	CASSRDRGSLGSPLHF	TGTGCCAGCAGCAGGGACAGGGGAAGTCTTGGTTCACCCCTCCACTTT
TRBJ2-2	TRBD1	.	TRBV10-3	CAISDPGQTNTGELFF	TGTGCCATCAGTGACCCGGGACAGACTAACACCGGGGAGCTGTTTTTT
TRBJ2-1	.	.	TRBV10-3	CAISESGRDNEQFF	TGTGCCATCAGTGAGTCGGGCCGAGACAATGAGCAGTTCTTC
TRBJ2-7	TRBD1	.	TRBV10-3	CAISESGGLYEQYF	TGTGCCATCAGTGAGTCAGGGGGCTTGTACGAGCAGTACTTC
TRBJ1-2	TRBD1	.	TRBV15	CATSSPDRGNYGYTF	TGTGCCACCAGCAGTCCAGACAGGGGAAACTATGGCTACACCTTC
TRBJ2-2	.	.	TRBV2	CASSERRTGELFF	TGTGCCAGCAGTGAACGGAGAACCGGGGAGCTGTTTTTT
TRBJ2-2	.	.	TRBV7-3	CASSTTGTLTGELFF	TGTGCCAGCAGCACTACCGGGACTCTAACCGGGGAGCTGTTTTTT